The rows below give T cell receptor beta chains drawn from one sample of a study of early T cells in non-severe SARS-CoV-2 infection. TCRdb passed the 5' RACE reads through MiXCR, listing each CDR3 protein once. The table includes 25,000 to 35,000 distinct CDR3 sequences, 3% to 5% detected once. Material: whole blood. All receptors derive from an adult who was a healthcare worker with PCR-confirmed SARS-CoV-2 infection or an uninfected control (not recorded which). CDR3s leave out the opening cysteine and the closing phenylalanine or tryptophan.

v_gene	j_gene	CDR3aa
TRBV2	TRBJ2-2	ASSETNTGELF
TRBV12-3/TRBV12-4	TRBJ1-2	ASMTGRANYGYT
TRBV11-2	TRBJ1-3	ASSPPAGNTIY
TRBV18	TRBJ2-2	ASSPPGSGELF
TRBV6-6	TRBJ1-2	ASRSGGEGYT
TRBV5-1	TRBJ2-6	ASSGPGTRTAGANVLT
TRBV19	TRBJ2-1	ASSIAPAGYNEQF
TRBV2	TRBJ2-2	ASSGGLPTGELF
TRBV6-5	TRBJ2-7	ASSYSSDRDHEQY
TRBV18	TRBJ2-5	ASSPDAEGRGRTIRGGETQY
TRBV29-1	TRBJ1-5	SVSTGGRNQPQH
TRBV19	TRBJ1-1	ASHSMMNTEAF
TRBV20-1	TRBJ1-3	SAAGGNKGSGNTIY
TRBV6-6	TRBJ2-5	ASSSRQAETQY
TRBV6-5	TRBJ1-2	ASSYDRVPLFYGYT
TRBV7-2	TRBJ2-3	ASSPDPGGTDTQY
TRBV2	TRBJ2-2	ASRTSGKSTGELF
TRBV12-3/TRBV12-4	TRBJ2-5	ASSLRRPTSETQY
TRBV20-1	TRBJ2-4	SSIAKNIQY
TRBV5-1	TRBJ1-2	ASSYEGTAKYT
TRBV12-3/TRBV12-4	TRBJ2-1	ASSPGDAVGINEQF
TRBV12-3/TRBV12-4	TRBJ2-1	ASSLGTSAEMDNEQF
TRBV5-4	TRBJ2-5	ASSLLQELETQY
TRBV27	TRBJ2-1	ATGDLRLAGRDEQF
TRBV28	TRBJ2-4	ASSLLTLRDKNIQY
TRBV29-1	TRBJ2-2	SAGRAGELF
TRBV11-1	TRBJ2-3	ASSLDGITDTQY
TRBV5-1	TRBJ2-2	ASSPRTGTGELF
TRBV12-3/TRBV12-4	TRBJ2-5	ASSAGGETQY
TRBV6-5	TRBJ2-5	ASSYDNFQETQY
TRBV6-5	TRBJ2-4	ASSSYRAKNIQY
TRBV7-2	TRBJ1-6	ASRNDFSADSPLH